The sequence of this T cell receptor (beta chain) was determined in a study of early stage breast cancer tumors (dated by TCRdb to 2015 to 2018). For the wider study: Of the 15 to 20 invasive breast tumors, approximately 11 were found to be estrogen receptor-positive, progesterone receptor-positive and HER2-negative. Of the approximately twelve ER+/PR+/HER2- tumors, eight were classified as invasive ductal carcinomas and four as invasive lobular carcinomas. On average, each sample got 9 to 10-fold read coverage. The samples as a whole yielded around 2.5 million detected templates, corresponding to over a million unique clonotypes.

The investigation overall reported the following: Because the cohort was small, analysis by tumor subtype was not possible. Enriched TCRB sequences shared across patients were mostly commonly generated sequences, unlikely to play an important role in the tumor microenvironment. Compared with adjacent normal breast tissue, tumors had higher clonality and roughly 2.5-fold greater T cell density. Greater similarity was observed between blood and normal breast repertoires than between blood and tumor repertoires, and tumor was distinguished from normal in about 85% of the 16 patients when each tissue was compared with blood. Chain pairing and functional markers such as CD4, CD8 and FOXP3 were missed by bulk genomic DNA sequencing of unsorted cells.

Sequences SGHTA (CDR1) and FQGNSA (CDR2) are obtained from the germline V gene. From V the trimming removes 4 bases and from J it removes 7 bases, while the gene matches leave 10 bases of the junction unaccounted for. Spanning cysteine to phenylalanine, the CDR3 consists of 15 amino acids. The only DNA kept is the CDR3, 45 bases in frame from the first base. The study profiled bulk TCR beta-chain repertoires in matched peripheral blood, tumor and adjacent normal breast tissue taken from about 15 patients with early-stage breast cancer. Before surgery, whole blood (about 4.5-11 mL) was collected into EDTA tubes and processed within 2 hours. Ficoll-Paque centrifugation in SepMate-50 tubes was used to isolate peripheral blood mononuclear cells. For storage in liquid nitrogen, PBMCs were cryopreserved as aliquots of roughly 2 to 4.5 million cells in about 90% FBS with 10% DMSO. Genomic DNA was extracted with the Qiagen AllPrep DNA/RNA Mini kit.

As to this clone: Its recognized antigen is unknown. No base quality information exists; no much larger clone differs at one position.

Two independent genomic DNA replicates were amplified for each sample, with around 0.5 ug used for blood and approximately 1.5 ug for tumor or normal breast. Following the manufacturer's instructions, the ImmunoSeq Intro kit was used to carry out TCRB sequencing on genomic DNA. Multiplex PCR was run for 31 cycles using proprietary primers and spike-in control sequences for absolute quantification. Single-end 150-bp reads were used to sequence an 87-bp fragment spanning the CDR3 and the flanking V and J genes. Each lane of an Illumina MiSeq running version 3.0 chemistry carried seven multiplexed samples, with two replicates apiece. The paper's data handling went like this. Raw data were processed with the vendor's proprietary pipeline, and both replicates were merged into a single result per sample. A clonotype was defined as productive rearrangements that share the same V-gene family, CDR3 amino acid sequence and J-gene segment. To compute clonality, the normalized Shannon entropy (Pielou evenness) of TCRB abundances was subtracted from 1. T cell density was estimated by dividing total templates by the number of input cells inferred from the DNA input amount. Recon with default parameters was used to estimate total repertoire diversity and clonality. Clonotypes with over 0.1% abundance in tumor and at least 32-fold higher abundance in tumor than in normal breast were defined as tumor-enriched. Here the immuneACCESS table is served through TCRdb, limited to in-frame sequences with V and J called. Missing clones are a known gap in these copies; in checked studies unresolved V genes cover under half, and the rest lacks a known reason. That table furnishes V, J and clone size, whereas the DNA furnished D and trimming. The sample table contains 45,000 to 50,000 clones; only one count was recorded for approximately 83% of them. More than 1.1% of the sample rests with the top ten.

The sequence derives from a person between 45 and 65 years old with breast cancer. The chain is made from TRBV7-2 and TRBJ1-2, with TRBD1 matching 9 junction bases. Material for sequencing was blood. The nucleotides read TGTGCCAGCAGCTCCCACCGGACAGGGGATGGTGGCTACACCTTC. It specifies CASSSHRTGDGGYTF.